This TCR beta chain was profiled in a study of T cell clonality in common variable immunodeficiency. Whole-study findings and limits: TCRbeta clonality was increased in CVID versus healthy controls.

Measured with immunoSEQ multiplex PCR; TCRdb has only the in-frame clones, and not every one. There are 40,000 to 55,000 clones in the sample, none observed a single time. After removal of 4 bases from V and 7 bases from J, the junction contained 7 bases not matched to a gene. The CDR3 has 15 amino acids. Per germline, CDR1 MDHEN and CDR2 SYDVKM. This clone was detected ten times or more. Its antigen is not known. Sequencing ends 3 residues short of the CDR3 end; the germline J gene provides the rest. Heparinized whole blood, roughly 4.5 to 9 ml, came from each donor. J is TRBJ2-1 and V is TRBV28; 10 positions match TRBD1. This TCR was recovered from a person aged 18 to 70 in good health. What was sequenced was peripheral blood mononuclear cells. Partial CDR3 DNA: TGTGCCAGCAGTTCAGGGACAGGGGTCACTAATGAG. Its protein product is CASSSGTGVTNE. The full CDR3 protein reads CASSSGTGVTNEQFF. The entire variable domain, with the rest obtained from reference TRBV28 and TRBJ2-1, is as follows: DVKVTQSSRYLVKRTGEKVFLECVQDMDHENMFWYRQDPGLGLRLIYFSYDVKMKEKGDIPEGYSVSREKKERFSLILESASTNQTSMYLCASSSGTGVTNEQFFGPGTRLTVL.